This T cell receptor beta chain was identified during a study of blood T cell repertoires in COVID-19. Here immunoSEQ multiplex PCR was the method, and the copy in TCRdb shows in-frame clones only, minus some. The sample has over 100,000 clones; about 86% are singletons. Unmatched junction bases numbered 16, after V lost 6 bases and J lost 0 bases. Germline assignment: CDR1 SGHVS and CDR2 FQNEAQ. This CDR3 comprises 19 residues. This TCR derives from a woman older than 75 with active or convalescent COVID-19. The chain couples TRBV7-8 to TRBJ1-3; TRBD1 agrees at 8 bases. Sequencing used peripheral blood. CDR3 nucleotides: TGTGCCAGCAGTTCCAGGACCGGGACAGGATTTTTCTCTGGAAACACCATATATTTT. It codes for CASSSRTGTGFFSGNTIYF.